Sequencing of this TCR beta chain was carried out in a study of blood T cell repertoires in COVID-19. Study in general: Researchers got acute and convalescent COVID-19 samples from the United States, Italy and Spain. T cells, B-cell-depleted T cells, or PBMCs provided the cDNA or gDNA that served as material.

Original processing methods: Amplifying reference gene primers gave estimates of nucleated cell counts. The repertoire was sequenced with immunoSEQ multiplex PCR; TCRdb's copy has only in-frame clones and lacks some. That table supplies the V and J calls and clone size; D and trimming were determined from the DNA. The data contain 150,000 to 200,000 clones, around 86% of them seen just once; the ten biggest clones take up less than 3.5%. V shed 5 bases and J shed 5 bases, with 9 bases lying between them. The CDR3 covers 13 residues. The V gene's germline CDR1 is LGHDT and CDR2 YNNKEL (reference sequence).

V gene TRBV3-1 (or the pseudogene TRBV3-2) combines with J gene TRBJ1-4; TRBD1 is a possible D gene (5 bases). The sequence derives from a man between 40 and 49 years old with active or convalescent COVID-19. The sample taken for sequencing was peripheral blood. The CDR3 region is CASSSYRNEKLFF. The DNA for the CDR3 is TGTGCCAGCAGCTCTTACAGGAATGAAAAACTGTTTTTT.